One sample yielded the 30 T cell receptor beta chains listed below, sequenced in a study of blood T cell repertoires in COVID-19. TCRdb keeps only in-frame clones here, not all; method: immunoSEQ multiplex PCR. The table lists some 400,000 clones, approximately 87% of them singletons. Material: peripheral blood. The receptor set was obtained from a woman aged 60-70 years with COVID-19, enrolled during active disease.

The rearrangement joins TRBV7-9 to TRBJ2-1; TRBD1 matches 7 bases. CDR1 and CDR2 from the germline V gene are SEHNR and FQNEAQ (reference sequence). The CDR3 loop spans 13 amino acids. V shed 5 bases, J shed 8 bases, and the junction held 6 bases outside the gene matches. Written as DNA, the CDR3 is TGTGCCAGCAGCAAGACAGGGATACATGAGCAGTTCTTC. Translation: CASSKTGIHEQFF.

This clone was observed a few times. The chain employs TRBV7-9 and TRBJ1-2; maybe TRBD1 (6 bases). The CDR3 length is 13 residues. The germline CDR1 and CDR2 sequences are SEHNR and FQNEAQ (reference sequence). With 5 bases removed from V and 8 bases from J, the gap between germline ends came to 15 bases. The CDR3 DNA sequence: TGTGCCAGCAGCCCAAGCACAGGGAGAGGCTACACCTTC. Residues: CASSPSTGRGYTF.

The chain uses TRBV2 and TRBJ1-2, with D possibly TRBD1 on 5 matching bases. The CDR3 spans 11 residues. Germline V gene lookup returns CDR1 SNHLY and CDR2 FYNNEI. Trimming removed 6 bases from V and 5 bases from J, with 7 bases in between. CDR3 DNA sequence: TGTGCCAGCAGGGGACTTTATGGCTACACCTTC. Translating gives CASRGLYGYTF.

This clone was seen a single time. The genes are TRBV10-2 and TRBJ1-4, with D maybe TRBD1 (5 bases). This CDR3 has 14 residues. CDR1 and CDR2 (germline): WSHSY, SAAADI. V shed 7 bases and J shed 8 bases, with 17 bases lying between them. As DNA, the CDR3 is TGCGCCAGCACCTCGACAGTGTTAGGCGAAAAACTGTTTTTT. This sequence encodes CASTSTVLGEKLFF.

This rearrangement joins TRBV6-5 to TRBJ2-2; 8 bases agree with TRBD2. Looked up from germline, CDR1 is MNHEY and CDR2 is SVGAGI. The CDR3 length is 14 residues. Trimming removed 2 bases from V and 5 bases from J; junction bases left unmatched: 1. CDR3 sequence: CASSYAGGTGELFF. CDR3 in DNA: TGTGCCAGCAGTTACGCGGGAGGTACCGGGGAGCTGTTTTTT.

As DNA, the CDR3 is TGTGCCAGCAGGTTCAGGGGGTCTAACTATGGCTACACCTTC. Translated, it gives CASRFRGSNYGYTF. The chain carries TRBV2 and TRBJ1-2; 7 positions agree with TRBD1. The CDR3 sequence is 14 residues long. Germline V lookup: CDR1 SNHLY, CDR2 FYNNEI. With 6 bases clipped from V and 0 bases from J, the junction kept 4 bases outside the gene matches.

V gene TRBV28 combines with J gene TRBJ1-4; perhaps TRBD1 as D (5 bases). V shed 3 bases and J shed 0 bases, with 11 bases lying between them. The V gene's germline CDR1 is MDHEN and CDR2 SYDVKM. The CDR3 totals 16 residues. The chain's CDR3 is CASSLAGGATNEKLFF. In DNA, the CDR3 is TGTGCCAGCAGTTTGGCCGGGGGGGCAACTAATGAAAAACTGTTTTTT.

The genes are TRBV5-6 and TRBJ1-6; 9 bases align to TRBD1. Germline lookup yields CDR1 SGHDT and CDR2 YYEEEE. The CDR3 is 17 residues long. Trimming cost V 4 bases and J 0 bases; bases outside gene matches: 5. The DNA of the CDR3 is TGTGCCAGCAGCATGACAGGGGGACGCTCCTATAATTCACCCCTCCACTTT. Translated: CASSMTGGRSYNSPLHF.

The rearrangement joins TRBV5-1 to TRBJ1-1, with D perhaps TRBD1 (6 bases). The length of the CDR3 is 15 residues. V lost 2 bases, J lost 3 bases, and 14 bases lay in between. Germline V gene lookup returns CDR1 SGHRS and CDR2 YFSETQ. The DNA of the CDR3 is TGCGCCAGCAGCTTATGGGGCCAGGGGTACACTGAAGCTTTCTTT. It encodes CASSLWGQGYTEAFF. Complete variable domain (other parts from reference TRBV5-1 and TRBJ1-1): KAGVTQTPRYLIKTRGQQVTLSCSPISGHRSVSWYQQTPGQGLQFLFEYFSETQRNKGNFPGRFSGRQFSNSRSEMNVSTLELGDSALYLCASSLWGQGYTEAFFGQGTRLTVV.

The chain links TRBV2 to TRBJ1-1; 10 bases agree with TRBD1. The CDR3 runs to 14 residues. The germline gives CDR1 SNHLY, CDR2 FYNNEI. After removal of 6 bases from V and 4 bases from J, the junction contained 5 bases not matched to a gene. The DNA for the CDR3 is TGTGCCAGCAGGTGGGACAGGGGATTCACTGAAGCTTTCTTT. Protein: CASRWDRGFTEAFF.

The CDR3: CASSPGLAKEDTQYF. DNA of the CDR3: TGTGCCAGCTCACCCGGTCTAGCTAAGGAAGATACGCAGTATTTT. The rearrangement uses TRBV18 and TRBJ2-3; D perhaps matches TRBD2 (5 bases). The CDR3 runs 15 residues. V lost 3 bases and J lost 5, with 15 bases in between. Germline assignment: CDR1 KGHSH and CDR2 LQKENI.

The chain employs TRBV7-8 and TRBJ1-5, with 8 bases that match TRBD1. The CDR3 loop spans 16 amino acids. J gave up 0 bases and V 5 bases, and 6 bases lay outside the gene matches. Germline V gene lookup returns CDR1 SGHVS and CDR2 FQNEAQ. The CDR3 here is CASSHSGQASNQPQHF. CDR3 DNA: TGTGCCAGCAGCCATTCGGGACAGGCTAGCAATCAGCCCCAGCATTTT.

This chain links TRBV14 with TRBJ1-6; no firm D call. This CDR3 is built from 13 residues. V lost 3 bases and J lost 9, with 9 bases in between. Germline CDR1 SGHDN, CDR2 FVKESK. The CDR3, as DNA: TGTGCCAGCAGCCACGCCCGCGGTTCACCCCTCCACTTT. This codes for CASSHARGSPLHF.

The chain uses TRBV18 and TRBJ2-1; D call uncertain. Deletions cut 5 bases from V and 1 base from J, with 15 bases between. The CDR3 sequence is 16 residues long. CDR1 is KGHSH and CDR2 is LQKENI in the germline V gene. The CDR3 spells CASSASATRSYNEQFF. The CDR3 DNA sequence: TGTGCCAGCTCAGCTTCGGCGACGAGGTCCTACAATGAGCAGTTCTTC.

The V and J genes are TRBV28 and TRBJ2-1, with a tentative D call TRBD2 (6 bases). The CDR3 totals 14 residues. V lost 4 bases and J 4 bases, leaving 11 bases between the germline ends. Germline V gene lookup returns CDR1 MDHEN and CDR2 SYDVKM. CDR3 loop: CASSSPAGYNEQFF. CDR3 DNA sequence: TGTGCCAGCAGTTCCCCCGCGGGGTACAATGAGCAGTTCTTC.

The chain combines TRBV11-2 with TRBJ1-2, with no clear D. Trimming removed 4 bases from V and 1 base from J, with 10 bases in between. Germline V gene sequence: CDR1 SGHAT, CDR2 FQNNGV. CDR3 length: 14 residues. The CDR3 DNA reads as TGTGCCAGCAGCTCCTCAACGGGTAACTATGGCTACACCTTC. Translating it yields CASSSSTGNYGYTF.

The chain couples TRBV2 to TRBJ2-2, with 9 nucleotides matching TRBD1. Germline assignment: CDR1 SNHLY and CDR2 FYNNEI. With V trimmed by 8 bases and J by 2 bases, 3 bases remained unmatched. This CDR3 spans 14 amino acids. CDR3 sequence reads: CASGDRVNTGELFF. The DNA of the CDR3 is TGTGCCAGCGGGGACAGGGTCAACACCGGGGAGCTGTTTTTT.

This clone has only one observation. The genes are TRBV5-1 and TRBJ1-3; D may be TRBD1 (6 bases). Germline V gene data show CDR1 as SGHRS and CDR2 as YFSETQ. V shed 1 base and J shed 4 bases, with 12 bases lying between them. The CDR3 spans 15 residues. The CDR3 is CASSLTVTGGNTIYF. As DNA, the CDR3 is TGCGCCAGCAGCTTGACCGTGACAGGCGGAAACACCATATATTTT.

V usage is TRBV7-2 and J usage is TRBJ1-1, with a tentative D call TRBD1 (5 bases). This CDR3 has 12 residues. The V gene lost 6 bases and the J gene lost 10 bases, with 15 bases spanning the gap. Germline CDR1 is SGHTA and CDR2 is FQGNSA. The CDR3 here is CASRTTVGGAFF. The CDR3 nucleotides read TGTGCCAGCAGGACCACCGTGGGGGGAGCTTTCTTT.

CDR3 in amino acids: CASSPARSGANVLTF. CDR3 DNA sequence: TGTGCCAGCAGTCCCGCTAGGAGCGGGGCCAACGTCCTGACTTTC. This chain joins TRBV6-5 and TRBJ2-6; D not certain. CDR1 and CDR2 (germline): MNHEY, SVGAGI. The CDR3 runs 15 residues. V was pared by 5 bases and J by 4 bases, with 12 bases between.

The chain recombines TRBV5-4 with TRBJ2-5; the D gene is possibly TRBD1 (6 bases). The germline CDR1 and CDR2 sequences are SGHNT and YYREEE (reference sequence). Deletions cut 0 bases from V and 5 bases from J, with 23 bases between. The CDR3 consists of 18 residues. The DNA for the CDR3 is TGTGCCAGCAGCTTGGGCCGAGTAGGGGTGAGGGGGAACGAGACCCAGTACTTC. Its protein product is CASSLGRVGVRGNETQYF.

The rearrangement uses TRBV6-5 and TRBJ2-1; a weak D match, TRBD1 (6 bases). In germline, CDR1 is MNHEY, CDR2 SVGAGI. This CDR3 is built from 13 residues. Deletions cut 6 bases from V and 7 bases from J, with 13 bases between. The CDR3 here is CASRPGHVNEQFF. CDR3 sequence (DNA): TGTGCCAGCAGACCGGGACATGTAAATGAGCAGTTCTTC.

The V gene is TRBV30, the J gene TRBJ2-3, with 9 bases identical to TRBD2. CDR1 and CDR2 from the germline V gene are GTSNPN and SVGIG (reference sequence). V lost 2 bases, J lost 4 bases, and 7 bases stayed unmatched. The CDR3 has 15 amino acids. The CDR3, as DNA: TGTGCCTGGAGTCTACGCGGGGGGGCGTCAGATACGCAGTATTTT. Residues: CAWSLRGGASDTQYF.

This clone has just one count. CDR3 DNA sequence: TGTGCCAGCAGCCCCAGCGGGAGGAACACCGGGGAGCTGTTTTTT. This sequence encodes CASSPSGRNTGELFF. The chain joins TRBV7-3 to TRBJ2-2, with TRBD2 identical over 8 bases. The V gene end was trimmed by 5 bases and the J gene end by 1 base; junction bases not matched to a gene: 3. The germline CDR1 and CDR2 sequences are SGHTA and FQGTGA. This CDR3 comprises 15 residues.

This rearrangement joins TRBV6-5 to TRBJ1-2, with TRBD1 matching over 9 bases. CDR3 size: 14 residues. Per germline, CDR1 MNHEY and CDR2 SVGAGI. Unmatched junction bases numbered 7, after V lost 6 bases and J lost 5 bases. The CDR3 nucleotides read TGTGCCAGCAGAGGGGACAGGGACTATTATGGCTACACCTTC. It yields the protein CASRGDRDYYGYTF.

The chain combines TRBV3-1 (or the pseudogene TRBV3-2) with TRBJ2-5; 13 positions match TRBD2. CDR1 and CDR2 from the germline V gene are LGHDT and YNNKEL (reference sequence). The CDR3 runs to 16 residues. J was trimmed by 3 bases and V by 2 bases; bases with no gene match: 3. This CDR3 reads CASSQTSGGDEETQYF. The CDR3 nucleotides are TGTGCCAGCAGCCAAACTAGCGGGGGGGATGAAGAGACCCAGTACTTC.

CDR3: CASTGNQETQYF. In DNA, the CDR3 is TGTGCCAGCACGGGGAATCAAGAGACCCAGTACTTC. This chain links TRBV6-6 with TRBJ2-5; D is perhaps TRBD2 (5 bases). CDR3 length: 12 residues. Trimming left V 7 bases short and J 2 bases short, with 8 bases between. Germline lookup yields CDR1 MNHNY and CDR2 SVGAGI (reference sequence).

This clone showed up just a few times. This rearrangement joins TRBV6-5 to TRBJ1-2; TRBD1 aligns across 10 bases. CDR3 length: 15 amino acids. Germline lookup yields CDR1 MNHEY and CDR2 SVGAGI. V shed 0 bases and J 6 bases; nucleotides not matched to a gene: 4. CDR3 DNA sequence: TGTGCCAGCAGTTACTCGCCCGGACAGGGGGATGGCTACACCTTC. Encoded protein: CASSYSPGQGDGYTF.

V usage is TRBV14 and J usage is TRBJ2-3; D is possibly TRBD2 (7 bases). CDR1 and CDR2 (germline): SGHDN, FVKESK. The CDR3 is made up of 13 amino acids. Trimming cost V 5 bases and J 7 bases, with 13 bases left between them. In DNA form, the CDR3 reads TGTGCCAGCAGCGTTCGGGGGGCGAATACGCAGTATTTT. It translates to CASSVRGANTQYF.

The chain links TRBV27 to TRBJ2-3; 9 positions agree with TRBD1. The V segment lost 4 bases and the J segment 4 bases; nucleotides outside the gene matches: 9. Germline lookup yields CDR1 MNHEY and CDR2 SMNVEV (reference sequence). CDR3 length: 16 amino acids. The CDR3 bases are TGTGCCAGCAGTTGGGACAGGGTAATTCTGCCAGATACGCAGTATTTT. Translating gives CASSWDRVILPDTQYF.